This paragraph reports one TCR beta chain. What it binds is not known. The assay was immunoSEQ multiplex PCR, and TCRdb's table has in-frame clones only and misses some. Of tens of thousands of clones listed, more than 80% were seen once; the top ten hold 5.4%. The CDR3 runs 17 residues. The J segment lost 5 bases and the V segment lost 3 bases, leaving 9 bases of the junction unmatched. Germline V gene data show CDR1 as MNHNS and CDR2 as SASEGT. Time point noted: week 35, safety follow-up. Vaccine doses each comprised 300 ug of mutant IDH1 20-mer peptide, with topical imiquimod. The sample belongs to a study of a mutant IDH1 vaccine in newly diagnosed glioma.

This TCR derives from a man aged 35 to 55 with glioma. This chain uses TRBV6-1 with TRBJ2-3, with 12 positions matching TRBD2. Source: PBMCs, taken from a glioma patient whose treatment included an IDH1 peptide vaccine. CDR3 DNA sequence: TGTGCCAGCAGTGACATTGGACTAGCGGGAAGTCTAGATACGCAGTATTTT. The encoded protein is CASSDIGLAGSLDTQYF.